This TCR beta chain was sequenced for a study of cytomegalovirus exposure and HLA in healthy donors. Study findings and constraints: High specificity and sensitivity for cytomegalovirus status were reported for the classifier.

CDR1 is SGHNT and CDR2 is YYREEE in the germline V gene (reference sequence). This CDR3 contains 14 residues. With 4 bases clipped from V and 8 bases from J, the junction kept 9 bases outside the gene matches. Method: immunoSEQ multiplex PCR; TCRdb's copy keeps in-frame clones and lacks some. The repertoire holds approximately 58,000 clones, 85% to 95% seen once, with approximately 6.4% in the top ten. In regard to this clone: Its antigen is not identified.

The source material was PBMCs. The rearrangement uses TRBV5-4 and TRBJ2-1; TRBD2 matches at 7 bases. The source of this sequence is a woman between 18 and 29 years old in good health and CMV-seropositive. The CDR3 DNA sequence: TGTGCCAGCAGCCTGGGGCGGGAGTACGATGAGCAGTTCTTC. Translated, it gives CASSLGREYDEQFF. The entire variable domain, with the rest obtained from reference TRBV5-4 and TRBJ2-1, is as follows: ETGVTQSPTHLIKTRGQQVTLRCSSQSGHNTVSWYQQALGQGPQFIFQYYREEENGRGNFPPRFSGLQFPNYSSELNVNALELDDSALYLCASSLGREYDEQFFGPGTRLTVL.